This T cell receptor beta chain was identified in a study of T cell responses to AZD1222 COVID-19 vaccine. This clone has just one count. Its antigen is not identified. General study points: Receipt of two AZD1222 doses was followed by a rise in Spike-specific TCR breadth and depth. Only after the peak T cell response were repertoires sampled. Regions 160-218 and 743-854 dominated among vaccine-associated CD4 TCRs spanning spike. It should be noted that donors were predominantly white British and more often female, and clonal diversity was possibly underestimated.

Germline V gene data show CDR1 as ENHRY and CDR2 as SYGVKD. CDR3 length: 13 residues. The V gene lost 7 bases and the J gene lost 1 base, with 10 bases spanning the gap. The repertoire was sequenced with immunoSEQ multiplex PCR; TCRdb's copy has only in-frame clones and lacks some. The table lists around 120,000 clones, approximately 92% of them singletons. This sample comprised peripheral blood, obtained on day 0 of AZD1222 vaccination. The genes are TRBV10-3 and TRBJ1-1; weak D call: TRBD1 (5 bases). The clonotype was recovered from an adult in good health. CDR3 nucleotide sequence: TGTGCCATCATCTCGGACACGAACACTGAAGCTTTCTTT. This encodes CAIISDTNTEAFF.